This T cell receptor (beta chain) was identified in a study of CD8+ T cells in alopecia areata. In the case of this clone: The antigen remains unidentified.

V gave up 1 base and J gave up 6 bases; unmatched junction bases: 12. The CDR3 spans 17 residues. CDR1 is SGHTA, CDR2 FQGTGA, per germline. Broader study findings: Against the mouse data, patients shared TCRs less clearly, possibly for HLA reasons. With tofacitinib ongoing, many expanded lesional clones persisted in both scalp and blood.

Treatment here: oral pan-JAK inhibitor, 5-10 mg twice daily. Following extraction, RNA underwent reverse transcription to cDNA, which served as the sequencing template. This table comes from immunoSEQ multiplex PCR, and its TCRdb copy is limited to in-frame clones, with some not included. The sample holds roughly 190,000 clones, 60% seen once. The source was CD4+ T cells sorted from blood, collected at week 4, from a patient treated with tofacitinib. The chain has TRBV7-3 and TRBJ2-1, with 7 positions matching TRBD2. The TCR was taken from a human donor with alopecia areata. The CDR3 region is CASSLMPLRTRANEQFF. The CDR3 coding sequence is TGTGCCAGCAGCTTAATGCCCTTAAGGACTAGGGCCAATGAGCAGTTCTTC.